The next 22 T cell receptor beta chains were all read from a single sample in a study of technical replicates of blood from several donors. TCRdb's table, derived via immunoSEQ multiplex PCR, lists solely in-frame clones and lacks some. The repertoire holds almost 90,000 clones, with 94% as singletons. The sequencing input was T cells isolated from PBMCs. The receptors here all came from a human donor in good health.

The chain recombines TRBV14 with TRBJ2-7; D not resolved. Germline V gives CDR1 SGHDN, CDR2 FVKESK. With 0 bases removed from V and 5 bases from J, the gap between germline ends came to 17 bases. This CDR3 is 16 amino acids long. The CDR3 DNA follows: TGTGCCAGCAGCCAAGATAGAGCCCCCCCTGCGGACGAGCAGTACTTC. It is translated as CASSQDRAPPADEQYF.

CDR3 in amino acids: CASSMQERNIQYF. The DNA for the CDR3 is TGTGCCAGTAGTATGCAGGAACGAAACATTCAGTACTTC. This chain joins TRBV19 and TRBJ2-4; D is unresolved. The CDR3 extends over 13 amino acids. The germline V gene has CDR1 LNHDA and CDR2 SQIVND (reference sequence). The germline V and J ends were trimmed by 3 bases and 6 bases, with 9 bases remaining between them.

V and J are TRBV18 and TRBJ2-7; D is unresolved. The CDR3 runs 13 residues. The V end was cut by 4 bases, the J end by 7 bases, with 14 bases between. Germline V gene data show CDR1 as KGHSH and CDR2 as LQKENI. The CDR3 DNA reads TGTGCCAGCTCACGAGACAATATGAGTGAGCAGTACTTC. Its protein is CASSRDNMSEQYF.

The gene calls are TRBV7-9 and TRBJ2-5; 7 bases match TRBD2. J gave up 1 base and V 3 bases, and 5 bases lay outside the gene matches. Germline V lookup: CDR1 SEHNR, CDR2 FQNEAQ (reference sequence). This CDR3 has 15 residues. Here the CDR3 reads CASSFRASGQETQYF. CDR3 nucleotides: TGTGCCAGCAGCTTTCGCGCTAGCGGCCAAGAGACCCAGTACTTC.

The gene calls are TRBV29-1 and TRBJ2-7; 11 bases line up with TRBD2. The CDR3 is 16 residues long. The V and J ends lost 6 bases and 0 bases, in that order; junction bases with no gene match: 10. Germline assignment: CDR1 SQVTM and CDR2 ANQGSEA. CDR3 loop: CSVRLAGMVTSYEQYF. DNA for the CDR3: TGCAGCGTCCGACTAGCGGGAATGGTCACCTCCTACGAGCAGTACTTC.

CDR3 DNA: TGTGCCAGCAGCCGAACACGGACAGCTAACTATGGCTACACCTTC. Its translation: CASSRTRTANYGYTF. The genes are TRBV6-5 and TRBJ1-2, with a tentative D call TRBD1 (6 bases). The CDR3 totals 15 residues. CDR1 is MNHEY, CDR2 SVGAGI, per germline. V was pared by 6 bases and J by 0 bases, with 14 bases between.

The chain couples TRBV5-1 to TRBJ2-5, with TRBD2 matching over 7 bases. Germline-derived CDR1 and CDR2 are SGHRS and YFSETQ. This CDR3 region has 17 residues. V lost 0 bases, J lost 3 bases, and 11 bases stayed unmatched. CDR3 amino acids: CASSLGVSAGREETQYF. The DNA for the CDR3 is TGCGCCAGCAGCTTGGGAGTTTCAGCGGGGAGGGAAGAGACCCAGTACTTC.

The chain joins TRBV6-1 to TRBJ1-2; TRBD1 agrees at 7 bases. The CDR3 sequence is 16 residues long. Trimming took 2 bases from V and 8 from J; bases not matched to a gene: 14. The germline V gene encodes CDR1 MNHNS and CDR2 SASEGT. CDR3 nucleotide sequence: TGTGCCAGCAGTGAAAAATTCAGGGACAGTGGATCCGGCTACACCTTC. It yields the protein CASSEKFRDSGSGYTF.

The gene calls are TRBV27 and TRBJ2-3; D possibly corresponds to TRBD2 (5 bases). CDR3 length: 18 residues. Germline V gene lookup returns CDR1 MNHEY and CDR2 SMNVEV (reference sequence). Trimming left V 8 bases short and J 0 bases short, with 24 bases between. CDR3 coding DNA: TGTGCCAGCCGCACTCTCGGGGTTCCAATATCTAGCACAGATACGCAGTATTTT. Translating it yields CASRTLGVPISSTDTQYF.

This chain connects TRBV7-9 to TRBJ1-2, with 10 bases that match TRBD1. The V segment lost 5 bases and the J segment 2 bases; nucleotides outside the gene matches: 2. This CDR3 has 14 amino acids. Germline lookup yields CDR1 SEHNR and CDR2 FQNEAQ (reference sequence). This CDR3 reads CASSGTGVNYGYTF. The CDR3 region has the DNA TGTGCCAGCAGCGGGACAGGGGTGAACTATGGCTACACCTTC. The full variable domain, completed using reference TRBV7-9 and TRBJ1-2, is DTGVSQNPRHKITKRGQNVTFRCDPISEHNRLYWYRQTLGQGPEFLTYFQNEAQLEKSRLLSDRFSAERPKGSFSTLEIQRTEQGDSAMYLCASSGTGVNYGYTFGSGTRLTVV.

The chain carries TRBV6-5 and TRBJ1-1; possibly TRBD1 for D (6 bases). Per the germline V gene, CDR1 is MNHEY and CDR2 is SVGAGI. This CDR3 is built from 13 residues. V lost 7 bases and J 7 bases, leaving 16 bases between the germline ends. The CDR3 loop reads CASKQGYTGEAFF. The CDR3 nucleotides read TGTGCCAGCAAACAGGGATACACCGGTGAAGCTTTCTTT.

The genes are TRBV6-1 and TRBJ2-7, with 11 bases fitting TRBD1. The CDR3 sequence is 13 residues long. Trimming removed 7 bases from V and 6 bases from J; junction bases left unmatched: 5. From germline, CDR1 is MNHNS and CDR2 SASEGT. CDR3 residues: CASNTGTGGEQYF. CDR3 coding DNA: TGTGCCAGCAATACCGGGACAGGGGGCGAGCAGTACTTC.

The CDR3 spells CASSFRGTEAFF. CDR3 nucleotide sequence: TGTGCCAGCAGCTTTCGAGGGACTGAAGCTTTCTTT. The J gene is TRBJ1-1, the V gene TRBV5-8, with no clear D. The CDR3 runs to 12 residues. V lost 2 bases and J lost 5, with 7 bases in between. Germline-derived CDR1 and CDR2 are SGHTS and YDEGEE.

This sequence joins TRBV6-4 and TRBJ2-3, with TRBD2 matching 12 bases. The CDR3 runs 16 residues. The J segment lost 4 bases and the V segment lost 3 bases, leaving 5 bases of the junction unmatched. Germline CDR1 is MRHNA and CDR2 is SNTAGT. CDR3 in amino acids: CASSERTSGGSDTQYF. The CDR3 DNA follows: TGTGCCAGCAGTGAGAGAACTAGCGGGGGGTCAGATACGCAGTATTTT.

This chain joins TRBV28 and TRBJ2-3; D ambiguous. The CDR3 is 14 amino acids. The ends were cut back, 6 bases at V and 1 base at J, with 11 bases in the middle. The germline CDR1 and CDR2 sequences are MDHEN and SYDVKM. The CDR3 DNA follows: TGTGCCAGCAGCCTACAGCTTGGCACAGATACGCAGTATTTT. Amino acids: CASSLQLGTDTQYF.

The gene calls are TRBV6-5 and TRBJ1-1; TRBD1 matches at 9 bases. The length of the CDR3 is 15 residues. V dropped 4 bases and J dropped 8; count of bases not matched to a gene: 11. Germline V gives CDR1 MNHEY, CDR2 SVGAGI. The CDR3: CASSSPDRGKNEAFF. For the CDR3, the DNA is TGTGCCAGCAGTTCTCCGGACAGGGGCAAGAACGAAGCTTTCTTT.

V gene TRBV11-2 combines with J gene TRBJ1-4; D not certain. Germline lookup yields CDR1 SGHAT and CDR2 FQNNGV. The CDR3 covers 15 residues. The V gene lost 5 bases and the J gene lost 8 bases, with 18 bases spanning the gap. The CDR3 spells CASSPEAGSGEKLFF. The CDR3 DNA follows: TGTGCCAGCAGCCCCGAGGCGGGCAGTGGGGAAAAACTGTTTTTT. Filled out from reference TRBV11-2 and TRBJ1-4, the complete variable domain reads EAGVAQSPRYKIIEKRQSVAFWCNPISGHATLYWYQQILGQGPKLLIQFQNNGVVDDSQLPKDRFSAERLKGVDSTLKIQPAKLEDSAVYLCASSPEAGSGEKLFFGSGTQLSVL.

The V call is TRBV4-1, the J call TRBJ1-5; D is perhaps TRBD1 (6 bases). The V and J ends lost 2 bases and 3 bases respectively, with 11 bases between them. This CDR3 is 15 amino acids long. Germline V lookup: CDR1 MGHRA, CDR2 YSYEKL. This CDR3 reads CASSQQGLLNQPQHF. For the CDR3, the DNA is TGCGCCAGCAGCCAACAGGGGCTCCTCAATCAGCCCCAGCATTTT.

The chain employs TRBV5-8 and TRBJ1-1, with a weak D call TRBD1 (5 bases). CDR3 length: 17 residues. V was clipped by 5 bases and J by 4 bases, with 24 bases between them. Germline CDR1 reads SGHTS; CDR2 reads YDEGEE. The CDR3 here is CASSPPAFLLGGTEAFF. In nucleotides, the CDR3 is TGTGCCAGCAGTCCGCCAGCCTTTCTCCTCGGGGGCACTGAAGCTTTCTTT.

The chain is built from TRBV7-9 and TRBJ2-2; 7 bases fit TRBD2. Germline V gene lookup returns CDR1 SEHNR and CDR2 FQNEAQ (reference sequence). The CDR3 has 16 amino acids. V dropped 5 bases and J dropped 5; count of bases not matched to a gene: 11. CDR3 in amino acids: CASSPREGTTTGELFF. The CDR3 nucleotides are TGTGCCAGCAGCCCGCGTGAGGGGACTACAACCGGGGAGCTGTTTTTT. The full variable domain, rest sourced from reference TRBV7-9 and TRBJ2-2, is DTGVSQNPRHKITKRGQNVTFRCDPISEHNRLYWYRQTLGQGPEFLTYFQNEAQLEKSRLLSDRFSAERPKGSFSTLEIQRTEQGDSAMYLCASSPREGTTTGELFFGEGSRLTVL.

J is TRBJ1-2 and V is TRBV10-3, with 7 bases matching TRBD1. This CDR3 has 15 amino acids. V was clipped by 7 bases and J by 8 bases; unmatched bases: 16. Per germline, CDR1 ENHRY and CDR2 SYGVKD. CDR3 region: CAINQIGGGLQGYTF. In DNA form, the CDR3 reads TGTGCCATCAACCAAATAGGGGGCGGTCTTCAGGGCTACACCTTC.

The gene calls are TRBV5-6 and TRBJ1-2; 11 positions agree with TRBD1. The CDR3 is 15 amino acids. Germline-derived CDR1 and CDR2 are SGHDT and YYEEEE. V gave up 1 base and J gave up 4 bases; unmatched junction bases: 3. The CDR3 bases are TGTGCCAGCAGCTTGCGGACAGGGGGCGCCTATGGCTACACCTTC. It is translated as CASSLRTGGAYGYTF.